The sequence of this T cell receptor (beta chain) was determined in a study of PD-1 blockade in classical Hodgkin lymphoma. Study-level points and caveats: Complete responders started with a diversity level that resembled newly diagnosed patients at baseline.

Generated by immunoSEQ multiplex PCR, the TCRdb table keeps only in-frame clones and is missing some. This table holds roughly 45,000 clones, over 65% found once. Looked up from germline, CDR1 is MNHEY and CDR2 is SMNVEV (reference sequence). CDR3 length: 10 amino acids. V lost 8 bases and J lost 7, with 6 bases in between. This clone was seen a single time. The target antigen is unknown. No patient escaped relapse after autologous stem cell transplantation, and brentuximab vedotin exposure varied. Responses achieved at best were complete response, partial response or progressive disease. The receptor was derived from a human donor with classical Hodgkin lymphoma. Sequencing was performed on peripheral blood mononuclear cells (PBMCs), taken before the second cycle of nivolumab. The V gene is TRBV27, the J gene TRBJ2-1; D uncertain. CDR3 in DNA: TGTGCCAGCTTAGGTAATGAGCAGTTCTTC. It specifies CASLGNEQFF.